The 26 T cell receptor beta chains presented below share a single source sample, sequenced in a study of Graves' ophthalmopathy and Graves' hyperthyroidism. From RNA, the CDR3 regions of TCR beta chains were amplified and sequenced. Second-round multiplex PCR came after first-round RT-PCR with HTBI primers. TCRdb re-called the multiplex PCR reads with MiXCR, one entry per CDR3 protein. The sample records hundreds of thousands of distinct CDR3 sequences, 20% to 25% being singletons. Sequencing input: peripheral blood. All receptors come from a woman aged 45-65 years with Graves' ophthalmopathy.

The rearrangement links TRBV10-2 to TRBJ1-6; 7 nucleotides line up with TRBD1. V shed 6 bases, J shed 8 bases, and the junction held 7 bases outside the gene matches. Germline CDR1 is WSHSY and CDR2 is SAAADI. There are 14 residues in the CDR3. Written as DNA, the CDR3 is TGCGCCAGCAGCCGGGACAGTAGAGATTCACCCCTCCACTTT. It encodes CASSRDSRDSPLHF.

This clonotype was seen ten or more times. V is TRBV5-1 and J is TRBJ1-2; no reliable D call. The CDR3 spans 17 residues. Germline CDR1 is SGHRS and CDR2 is YFSETQ. Deletions cut 0 bases from V and 7 bases from J, with 22 bases between. The CDR3 bases are TGCGCCAGCAGCTTGGCCGGATCTCAAGGGATGTGGAGTGGCTACACCTTC. Protein sequence: CASSLAGSQGMWSGYTF.

This clonotype has ten or more counts. This chain uses TRBV19 with TRBJ2-2; D unresolved. Germline V gene data show CDR1 as LNHDA and CDR2 as SQIVND (reference sequence). Trimming shortened V by 3 bases and J by 3 bases, and 2 bases separated the two germline ends. The CDR3 sequence is 12 residues long. In nucleotides, the CDR3 is TGTGCCAGTAGTATGGACACCGGGGAGCTGTTTTTT. As protein: CASSMDTGELFF.

This clonotype was counted many times. DNA of the CDR3: TGTGCCAGCAGTTCCCAACCCGGGACAGCCTACTACGAGCAGTACTTC. This translates into CASSSQPGTAYYEQYF. The chain uses TRBV27 and TRBJ2-7; 7 bases fit TRBD1. The J segment lost 3 bases and the V segment lost 4 bases, leaving 12 bases of the junction unmatched. Germline V lookup: CDR1 MNHEY, CDR2 SMNVEV (reference sequence). This CDR3 is 16 amino acids long.

This clonotype was counted many times. This chain links TRBV11-2 with TRBJ2-7; 11 bases are a match to TRBD2. V shed 0 bases and J 0 bases; nucleotides not matched to a gene: 4. Germline V gene sequence: CDR1 SGHAT, CDR2 FQNNGV. The CDR3 is 17 residues long. The CDR3 loop reads CASSLDVAGGYSYEQYF. Here the CDR3 DNA reads TGTGCCAGCAGCTTAGATGTAGCGGGAGGGTACTCCTACGAGCAGTACTTC.

This clonotype was seen repeatedly, ten times or more. V is TRBV25-1 and J is TRBJ1-2, with D tentatively TRBD1 (6 bases). The V end lost 1 base, the J end lost 7 bases, and 13 bases lay between the germline ends. In germline, CDR1 is MGHDK, CDR2 SYGVNS. This CDR3 has 14 amino acids. The CDR3 DNA reads as TGTGCCAGCAGTGAATCGCTGTGGGGGCCTGGCTACACCTTC. It specifies CASSESLWGPGYTF.

CDR3 protein: CASSLTGRGYEQYF. In DNA form, the CDR3 reads TGTGCCAGCAGTTTGACAGGCCGCGGGTACGAGCAGTACTTC. The chain recombines TRBV28 with TRBJ2-7; the D gene is possibly TRBD1 (6 bases). V lost 3 bases to trimming and J lost 4 bases, with 13 bases between them. The CDR3 extends over 14 amino acids. Germline assignment: CDR1 MDHEN and CDR2 SYDVKM. Drawing the rest from reference TRBV28 and TRBJ2-7, the complete variable domain is DVKVTQSSRYLVKRTGEKVFLECVQDMDHENMFWYRQDPGLGLRLIYFSYDVKMKEKGDIPEGYSVSREKKERFSLILESASTNQTSMYLCASSLTGRGYEQYFGPGTRLTVT.

There are many counts of this clonotype. The chain uses TRBV20-1 and TRBJ1-1; D gene ambiguous. The CDR3 is made up of 13 amino acids. Trimming cost V 6 bases and J 1 base, with 12 bases left between them. CDR1 and CDR2 (germline): DFQATT, SNEGSKA (reference sequence). CDR3 in DNA: TGCAGTGCGAAACGGACGAGGAACACTGAAGCTTTCTTT. It codes for CSAKRTRNTEAFF.

The chain is built from TRBV3-1 and TRBJ1-1; D call uncertain. The V gene lost 1 base and the J gene lost 0 bases, with 9 bases spanning the gap. CDR3 length: 15 residues. Germline assignment: CDR1 LGHDT and CDR2 YNNKEL (reference sequence). CDR3 DNA: TGTGCCAGCAGCCAAGTTGCGGACCTGAACACTGAAGCTTTCTTT. This codes for CASSQVADLNTEAFF.

The table lists this clonotype with many counts. At one end, the junction sequence differs from germline, possibly due to a read error. The chain employs TRBV6-2 or TRBV6-3 and TRBJ1-2, with D perhaps matching TRBD1 (6 bases). The CDR3 runs 16 residues. CDR1 MNHEY and CDR2 SVGEGT come from the germline V gene. The CDR3 sequence: CASSYSIWTANYSYTF. CDR3 sequence (DNA): TGTGCCAGCAGTTACTCGATCTGGACAGCTAACTATAGCTACACCTTC.

At least ten counts were recorded for this clonotype. This chain uses TRBV6-2 or TRBV6-3 with TRBJ2-7; D not resolved. In germline, CDR1 is MNHEY, CDR2 SVGEGT. The CDR3 runs to 12 residues. V gave up 8 bases and J gave up 2 bases, with 10 bases separating them. DNA of the CDR3: TGTGCCAGCGGCAAGCGAACCTACGAGCAGTACTTC. Its protein is CASGKRTYEQYF.

At least ten counts were recorded for this clonotype. J is TRBJ2-4 and V is TRBV7-2; D is possibly TRBD1 (7 bases). The CDR3 has 14 residues. V was cut by 5 bases and J by 5 bases, with 13 bases left in between. The germline CDR1 and CDR2 sequences are SGHTA and FQGNSA. The CDR3 DNA reads as TGTGCCAGCAGCAACCAGGGGGGTCAAAACATTCAGTACTTC. Its translation: CASSNQGGQNIQYF.

This clonotype was observed many times. The V and J genes are TRBV12-3 or TRBV12-4 and TRBJ2-5; D might be TRBD1 (6 bases). The V and J ends lost 0 bases and 1 base respectively, with 15 bases between them. CDR3 size: 17 residues. CDR3 residues: CASSLAWDMKAQETQYF. In nucleotides, the CDR3 is TGTGCCAGCAGTTTAGCATGGGACATGAAGGCCCAAGAGACCCAGTACTTC.

This clonotype was counted a few times. The chain uses TRBV7-9 and TRBJ2-5; 9 bases map to TRBD2. Germline assignment: CDR1 SEHNR and CDR2 FQNEAQ (reference sequence). This CDR3 region has 15 residues. J lost 1 base, V lost 6 bases, and 6 bases had no gene match. The CDR3 sequence: CASRLGGRAQETQYF. The CDR3 coding sequence is TGTGCCAGCAGACTCGGCGGGAGGGCCCAAGAGACCCAGTACTTC.

The V gene is TRBV25-1, the J gene TRBJ2-2; D might be TRBD2 (5 bases). Germline values: CDR1 MGHDK, CDR2 SYGVNS. Trimming pared 3 bases from V and 6 bases from J, leaving 11 bases between. This CDR3 is built from 14 residues. CDR3 DNA: TGTGCCAGCAGTGATACTAGTCCGGCCGGGGAGCTGTTTTTT. As protein: CASSDTSPAGELFF.

This clonotype was observed many times. The V call is TRBV20-1, the J call TRBJ1-5; a weak D match, TRBD1 (5 bases). The CDR3 is made up of 14 amino acids. V was trimmed by 3 bases and J by 2 bases, leaving 11 bases between them. Per germline, CDR1 DFQATT and CDR2 SNEGSKA (reference sequence). The CDR3 protein is CSASAGRGNQPQHF. The CDR3 nucleotides read TGCAGTGCTAGCGCAGGGCGAGGCAATCAGCCCCAGCATTTT.

This clonotype appeared many times. The chain recombines TRBV6-5 with TRBJ1-5; D unresolved. This CDR3 region has 14 residues. The germline V and J ends were trimmed by 0 bases and 3 bases, with 6 bases remaining between them. The germline CDR1 and CDR2 sequences are MNHEY and SVGAGI. CDR3 DNA: TGTGCCAGCAGTTACTCAGGCAACAATCAGCCCCAGCATTTT. It specifies CASSYSGNNQPQHF.

This clonotype has ten or more counts. The chain couples TRBV6-1 to TRBJ2-7; 9 bases line up with TRBD1. With V trimmed by 7 bases and J by 3 bases, 4 bases remained unmatched. From germline, CDR1 is MNHNS and CDR2 SASEGT. CDR3 length equals 13 residues. The CDR3 DNA reads TGTGCCAGCACCTCGACAGGGGGCTACGAGCAGTACTTC. It specifies CASTSTGGYEQYF.

J is TRBJ2-5 and V is TRBV30; 8 nucleotides agree with TRBD2. The germline gives CDR1 GTSNPN, CDR2 SVGIG (reference sequence). V lost 2 bases to trimming and J lost 5 bases; unmatched junction nucleotides: 7. This CDR3 spans 14 amino acids. CDR3 region: CAWSRGGDWETQYF. In DNA form, the CDR3 reads TGTGCCTGGAGTCGGGGGGGGGATTGGGAGACCCAGTACTTC.

This clonotype appeared many times. The V and J genes are TRBV9 and TRBJ1-2; D is perhaps TRBD1 (5 bases). This CDR3 comprises 14 residues. Germline values: CDR1 SGDLS, CDR2 YYNGEE. Trimming pared 4 bases from V and 6 bases from J, leaving 16 bases between. CDR3 in DNA: TGTGCCAGCAGCTACACTCAGGGTCCGGATGGCTACACCTTC. It yields the protein CASSYTQGPDGYTF.

The chain combines TRBV6-2 or TRBV6-3 with TRBJ2-2, with TRBD2 as a possible D gene (6 bases). The CDR3 length is 16 residues. CDR1 is MNHEY and CDR2 is SVGEGT in the germline V gene. V was shortened by 5 bases and J by 6 bases, with 19 bases between the two germline ends. CDR3 sequence reads: CASSQLATRVAGELFF. The CDR3 DNA reads TGTGCCAGCAGTCAACTAGCAACTCGTGTCGCCGGGGAGCTGTTTTTT.

Many counts were recorded for this clonotype. The chain combines TRBV6-1 with TRBJ2-7; TRBD1 aligns across 8 bases. The germline V gene encodes CDR1 MNHNS and CDR2 SASEGT. With V trimmed by 1 base and J by 3 bases, 5 bases remained unmatched. The CDR3 length is 15 residues. The CDR3 here is CASSEGQGPYYEQYF. As DNA, the CDR3 is TGTGCCAGCAGTGAAGGACAGGGGCCGTACTACGAGCAGTACTTC.

The chain links TRBV7-2 to TRBJ2-3; no clear D gene. V was shortened by 5 bases and J by 2 bases, with 8 bases between the two germline ends. This CDR3 has 13 residues. Germline loops: CDR1 SGHTA, CDR2 FQGNSA. The CDR3 spells CASSGQITDTQYF. The CDR3 bases are TGTGCCAGCAGCGGGCAAATCACAGATACGCAGTATTTT.

The chain links TRBV6-2 or TRBV6-3 to TRBJ1-1, with D possibly TRBD1 on 5 matching bases. Germline V gene lookup returns CDR1 MNHEY and CDR2 SVGEGT. CDR3 size: 14 residues. V was pared by 6 bases and J by 8 bases, with 19 bases between. CDR3 sequence: CASSLGGYAVEAFF. The CDR3, as DNA: TGTGCCAGCAGCTTGGGGGGGTATGCTGTGGAAGCTTTCTTT.

The chain links TRBV30 to TRBJ1-1; D is unclear. The CDR3 sequence is 13 residues long. CDR1 and CDR2 from the germline V gene are GTSNPN and SVGIG (reference sequence). V was pared by 8 bases and J by 1 base, with 14 bases between. The CDR3: CAGGLRANTEAFF. The CDR3 nucleotides are TGTGCCGGAGGTCTTAGGGCGAACACTGAAGCTTTCTTT.

This clonotype has a count of ten or more. The rearrangement uses TRBV28 and TRBJ2-7; no firm D call. The germline V gene encodes CDR1 MDHEN and CDR2 SYDVKM. The CDR3 has 14 amino acids. The V end lost 5 bases, the J end lost 4 bases, and 15 bases lay between the germline ends. CDR3 in DNA: TGTGCCAGCAGTACCTCGAGGTCTTTATACGAGCAGTACTTC. Protein product: CASSTSRSLYEQYF.